This TCR beta chain derives from a study of human T cells and chemical hapten exposure. Points from the study as a whole: Every donor had alopecia, and their immune response may therefore differ from healthy people's.

Noted time point: pre-sensitization, week 0. Sample treatment: therapeutic diphenylcyclopropenone sensitization with weekly scalp DPC. The study drew its donors from alopecia patients who were 18 to 70 years old and suitable for DPC. From whole blood left unfractionated, total RNA was extracted. TCRdb processed the RACE reads anew with MiXCR; each CDR3 protein has one entry. The sample lists under 300,000 distinct CDR3 sequences; about 8.1% were seen once. This clonotype turned up a few times. Its antigen is not identified. The germline gives CDR1 LNHDA, CDR2 SQIVND (reference sequence). CDR3 size: 14 residues. The ends were cut back, 3 bases at V and 4 bases at J, with 12 bases in the middle.

Sequences were derived from whole blood, sampled in connection with sensitization to the hapten diphenylcyclopropenone (DPC). This chain links TRBV19 with TRBJ1-2, with unresolved D. The sequence was obtained from a woman aged 40 to 55 with alopecia areata. Some clones in this sample may be carry-over from other donors' samples. Written as DNA, the CDR3 is TGTGCCAGTAGTATGGAGGGTTACCTCTATGGCTACACCTTC. Translating it yields CASSMEGYLYGYTF.